The 22 T cell receptor beta chains presented below share a single source sample, sequenced in a study of shared clonotypes between healthy human individuals. Clones were sequenced by immunoSEQ multiplex PCR, and TCRdb holds only the in-frame ones, with some missing. The sample records millions of clones, around 95% being singletons. The sequencing sample was made of naive CD4+ T cells sorted from blood. The sample's subset: CD45RA+ positively selected. The source of these receptors is a man aged 18-30 years in good health.

The CDR3 is CASTIAGASAEQYF. CDR3 DNA sequence: TGTGCCAGCACTATAGCCGGGGCGTCGGCCGAGCAGTACTTC. This chain connects TRBV28 to TRBJ2-7, with D perhaps assigned TRBD1 or TRBD2 (5 bases each). V was shortened by 7 bases and J by 6 bases, with 19 bases between the two germline ends. Germline V gene sequence: CDR1 MDHEN, CDR2 SYDVKM. This CDR3 has 14 amino acids.

The chain has TRBV9 and TRBJ1-6; D not certain. CDR3 length equals 18 residues. CDR1 SGDLS and CDR2 YYNGEE come from the germline V gene. V shed 0 bases and J shed 0 bases, with 13 bases lying between them. The CDR3 DNA reads as TGTGCCAGCAGCGTAGATCCCGGGGTGAACTCCTATAATTCACCCCTCCACTTT. The encoded protein is CASSVDPGVNSYNSPLHF.

V usage is TRBV4-2 and J usage is TRBJ1-1, with D unclear. This CDR3 comprises 15 residues. Per the germline V gene, CDR1 is LGHNA and CDR2 is YNFKEQ. V gave up 4 bases and J gave up 0 bases, with 12 bases separating them. The CDR3 here is CASSRENLLNTEAFF. In DNA, the CDR3 is TGTGCCAGCAGCCGGGAAAACCTACTGAACACTGAAGCTTTCTTT.

This clone came up a few times. The rearrangement links TRBV4-1 to TRBJ1-6; D not certain. Germline V CDR1 and CDR2: MGHRA, YSYEKL. V gave up 1 base and J gave up 9 bases, with 7 bases separating them. This CDR3 has 13 amino acids. CDR3 nucleotides: TGCGCCAGCAGCCAAGTTAGAGGTTCACCCCTCCACTTT. It translates to CASSQVRGSPLHF.

The chain combines TRBV10-1 with TRBJ2-5, with D perhaps TRBD2 (6 bases). The ends were cut back, 2 bases at V and 4 bases at J, with 17 bases in the middle. The length of the CDR3 is 16 residues. Germline CDR1 reads WNHNN; CDR2 reads SYGVQD (reference sequence). The CDR3 region is CASSEGIGGMGETQYF. CDR3 DNA sequence: TGCGCCAGCAGTGAGGGGATCGGCGGGATGGGAGAGACCCAGTACTTC.

The chain couples TRBV7-8 to TRBJ2-1; no clear D gene. The V and J ends lost 5 bases and 9 bases respectively, with 14 bases between them. Germline V CDR1 and CDR2: SGHVS, FQNEAQ. The CDR3 extends over 13 amino acids. The CDR3 DNA is TGTGCCAGCAGCCGCCCCTCCTCGAGTGAGCAGTTCTTC. The encoded protein is CASSRPSSSEQFF.

The chain has TRBV30 and TRBJ1-2, with 7 bases identical to TRBD1. From germline, CDR1 is GTSNPN and CDR2 SVGIG (reference sequence). The CDR3 is made up of 12 amino acids. After removal of 3 bases from V and 8 bases from J, the junction contained 6 bases not matched to a gene. The CDR3 here is CAWRDRVGGYTF. The CDR3 nucleotides are TGTGCCTGGAGAGACAGGGTGGGCGGCTACACCTTC.

Notes on this clone: Other DNA sequences in the sample encode the same CDR3. The rearrangement uses TRBV28 and TRBJ2-5, with no clear D. Trimming stripped 6 bases from V and 1 base from J, with 3 bases between. The CDR3 is 11 amino acids. Germline CDR1 reads MDHEN; CDR2 reads SYDVKM. CDR3 protein: CASRIQETQYF. CDR3 bases: TGTGCCAGCAGAATCCAAGAGACCCAGTACTTC.

This clone was recorded a few times. The sample has other DNA sequences that encode this CDR3 too. The chain uses TRBV27 and TRBJ1-5, with D perhaps matching TRBD1 (5 bases). CDR3 length: 13 amino acids. V lost 3 bases and J 4 bases, leaving 7 bases between the germline ends. From germline, CDR1 is MNHEY and CDR2 SMNVEV (reference sequence). CDR3 sequence reads: CASSFRGNQPQHF. CDR3 nucleotides: TGTGCCAGCAGTTTTCGGGGGAATCAGCCCCAGCATTTT.

Worth noting for this clone: Within the sample, other DNA sequences also encode this same CDR3. The chain combines TRBV6-5 with TRBJ1-1, with D possibly matching TRBD1 (6 bases). V lost 6 bases and J lost 6, with 8 bases in between. Germline assignment: CDR1 MNHEY and CDR2 SVGAGI. The CDR3 runs 11 residues. CDR3 coding DNA: TGTGCCAGCAGCCGGGGGCCTGAAGCTTTCTTT. Encoded protein: CASSRGPEAFF.

The chain combines TRBV10-3 with TRBJ1-6; TRBD1 agrees at 11 bases. Germline CDR1 and CDR2: ENHRY and SYGVKD. The CDR3 is 15 amino acids. V dropped 6 bases and J dropped 7; count of bases not matched to a gene: 5. CDR3 protein: CAIRGQGAENSPLHF. In nucleotides, the CDR3 is TGTGCCATCAGAGGACAGGGGGCTGAAAATTCACCCCTCCACTTT.

The rearrangement uses TRBV7-9 and TRBJ2-1, with 8 bases aligning to TRBD2. The V segment lost 7 bases and the J segment 2 bases; nucleotides outside the gene matches: 10. This CDR3 spans 16 amino acids. In germline, CDR1 is SEHNR, CDR2 FQNEAQ (reference sequence). CDR3 DNA: TGTGCCAGCACTCCCCGGGGGGGGGAAGCCTACAATGAGCAGTTCTTC. Its translation is CASTPRGGEAYNEQFF.

CDR3 residues: CASSLGWVNSPLHF. Here the CDR3 DNA reads TGTGCCAGCAGTTTAGGCTGGGTGAATTCACCCCTCCACTTT. This rearrangement joins TRBV28 to TRBJ1-6; D is unclear. V was shortened by 2 bases and J by 7 bases, with 9 bases between the two germline ends. Germline V gene data show CDR1 as MDHEN and CDR2 as SYDVKM. The CDR3 has 14 amino acids. Filled out from reference TRBV28 and TRBJ1-6, the complete variable domain reads DVKVTQSSRYLVKRTGEKVFLECVQDMDHENMFWYRQDPGLGLRLIYFSYDVKMKEKGDIPEGYSVSREKKERFSLILESASTNQTSMYLCASSLGWVNSPLHFGNGTRLTVT.

This sequence joins TRBV27 and TRBJ2-7; 10 bases line up with TRBD2. With V trimmed by 5 bases and J by 4 bases, 5 bases remained unmatched. This CDR3 comprises 14 residues. CDR1 and CDR2 (germline): MNHEY, SMNVEV (reference sequence). The CDR3 spells CASSLLAGQYEQYF. In nucleotides, the CDR3 is TGTGCCAGCAGTCTACTAGCGGGGCAGTACGAGCAGTACTTC.

This clone occurred once. The chain joins TRBV5-1 to TRBJ2-7; the D gene is possibly TRBD2 (5 bases). CDR1 SGHRS and CDR2 YFSETQ come from the germline V gene. This CDR3 contains 15 residues. The V end lost 2 bases, the J end lost 2 bases, and 14 bases lay between the germline ends. CDR3: CASSFLGSEAYEQYF. CDR3 nucleotide sequence: TGCGCCAGCAGCTTCCTTGGGAGTGAGGCCTACGAGCAGTACTTC.

This chain uses TRBV7-2 with TRBJ2-7; 9 nucleotides agree with TRBD2. This CDR3 comprises 15 residues. Germline V gene data show CDR1 as SGHTA and CDR2 as FQGNSA. The ends lost 2 bases at V and 2 bases at J; junction bases unmatched: 4. The chain's CDR3 is CASSLKTSGPYEQYF. CDR3 sequence (DNA): TGTGCCAGCAGCTTAAAGACTAGCGGTCCCTACGAGCAGTACTTC.

The rearrangement uses TRBV11-3 and TRBJ2-1; 8 bases agree with TRBD2. Germline CDR1 reads SGHNT; CDR2 reads YENEEA. With V trimmed by 1 base and J by 8 bases, 7 bases remained unmatched. The CDR3 is 15 residues long. The CDR3 sequence is CASSLGQGLADEQFF. The CDR3 DNA follows: TGTGCCAGCAGCTTAGGCCAAGGACTAGCAGATGAGCAGTTCTTC.

The chain uses TRBV5-4 and TRBJ2-5; no firm D call. V was shortened by 4 bases and J by 5 bases, with 9 bases between the two germline ends. Germline CDR1 reads SGHNT; CDR2 reads YYREEE (reference sequence). The CDR3 is 12 amino acids. CDR3 amino acids: CASSPGWETQYF. For the CDR3, the DNA is TGTGCCAGCAGCCCCGGTTGGGAGACCCAGTACTTC.

The chain links TRBV9 to TRBJ2-6, with 10 nucleotides matching TRBD1. CDR1 and CDR2 (germline): SGDLS, YYNGEE. V was pared by 2 bases and J by 2 bases, with 4 bases of the junction left unmatched. The CDR3 runs to 17 residues. The CDR3 reads CASSVRDRGTGANVLTF. For the CDR3, the DNA is TGTGCCAGCAGCGTCCGGGACAGGGGAACTGGGGCCAACGTCCTGACTTTC.

The V call is TRBV27, the J call TRBJ2-5; 9 nucleotides line up with TRBD2. The germline V gene has CDR1 MNHEY and CDR2 SMNVEV (reference sequence). CDR3 length: 14 amino acids. Losses at the gene ends were 6 bases for V and 5 bases for J; bases not matched to a gene: 7. Here the CDR3 reads CASSQRTSVETQYF. CDR3 coding DNA: TGTGCCAGCAGCCAAAGGACTAGCGTCGAGACCCAGTACTTC.

Worth noting for this clone: The junction shows a germline mismatch at one end, possibly a read error. J is TRBJ1-4 and V is TRBV6-1, with 12 bases that match TRBD1. The length of the CDR3 is 14 residues. The germline V gene encodes CDR1 MNHNS and CDR2 SASEGT. CDR3 sequence: CAISGTGGGEKLFF. The CDR3 DNA reads as TGTGCCATCAGTGGGACAGGGGGCGGTGAAAAACTGTTTTTT.

The chain recombines TRBV27 with TRBJ1-1; no definite D call. Per the germline V gene, CDR1 is MNHEY and CDR2 is SMNVEV (reference sequence). This CDR3 has 14 residues. V dropped 3 bases and J dropped 3 bases, with 11 bases sitting between them. CDR3 nucleotides: TGTGCCAGCAGTTTTTCCGGGGTAGACACTGAAGCTTTCTTT. This gives the protein CASSFSGVDTEAFF.